This TCR beta chain was recorded in a study of molecular identifiers for immune sequencing clone quantification. Study as a whole: RNA, taken in replicates from approximately 20,000 or 100,000 naive CD8 cells, was split five ways, with four sequenced.

TCRdb independently ran MiXCR on the PCR reads; one entry per CDR3 protein. Of around 460,000 distinct CDR3 sequences in the sample, about 20% were seen once. Sorting captured naive CD8 T cells as CD8+CD4-CCR7+CD45RA+. This clonotype was counted a few times. The ends were cut back, 7 bases at V and 4 bases at J, with 10 bases in the middle. The CDR3 runs 13 residues. Germline V gene lookup returns CDR1 MNHNY and CDR2 SVGAGI (reference sequence). This rearrangement joins TRBV6-6 to TRBJ2-2, with D perhaps TRBD2 (6 bases). This receptor was obtained from a human donor in good health. Some libraries in this study had Jurkat cell RNA spiked in. Sequencing was performed on naive CD8+ T cells from blood, with Jurkat cell RNA spiked in. The subset denotes: FACS-sorted CD8+CD4-CCR7+CD45RA+ naive T cells. In nucleotides, the CDR3 is TGTGCCAGCACGATCGGGGGCACCGGGGAGCTGTTTTTT. Its translation: CASTIGGTGELFF.